Each of the 31 T cell receptor beta chains below was sequenced from the same sample in a study of cytomegalovirus exposure and HLA in healthy donors (dated by TCRdb to about 2017). Library generation was performed with the immunoSEQ multiplex PCR assay. For the multiplex PCR, a mixture combining 60 forward primers for TCR Vbeta segments and 13 reverse primers for TCR Jbeta segments was used. In TCRdb, the immuneACCESS table is reduced to in-frame sequences with V and J assigned. These tables do not hold every clone; where another copy was compared, an unresolved V gene accounts for under half, and the others remain unexplained. The sample data list 150,000 to 190,000 clones, and roughly 84% of these were observed just once. The biggest ten clones account for about 2.1% of the sample. Material: PBMCs. These receptors all stem from a woman younger than 35 in good health and CMV-seronegative.

The V and J genes are TRBV5-4 and TRBJ2-3; perhaps TRBD2 as D (7 bases). Trimming cost V 4 bases and J 0 bases, with 12 bases left between them. The germline CDR1 and CDR2 sequences are SGHNT and YYREEE (reference sequence). This CDR3 has 15 amino acids. The CDR3 here is CASSTAGASTDTQYF. CDR3 DNA: TGTGCCAGCAGCACGGCGGGGGCCAGCACAGATACGCAGTATTTT.

The chain has TRBV15 and TRBJ2-1; TRBD2 aligns across 8 bases. Germline V gene lookup returns CDR1 LNHNV and CDR2 YYDKDF (reference sequence). With 4 bases clipped from V and 3 bases from J, the junction kept 11 bases outside the gene matches. The CDR3 covers 17 residues. The chain's CDR3 is CATSTLAGGPLYNEQFF. As DNA, the CDR3 is TGTGCCACCAGCACCCTAGCGGGTGGACCCCTCTACAATGAGCAGTTCTTC.

The rearrangement links TRBV5-8 to TRBJ2-7; a possible D gene is TRBD2 (5 bases). Trimming stripped 6 bases from V and 5 bases from J, with 15 bases between. Germline V gene data show CDR1 as SGHTS and CDR2 as YDEGEE. This CDR3 is built from 13 residues. CDR3: CASTIHGGNEQYF. The CDR3 coding sequence is TGTGCCAGCACCATTCACGGAGGAAACGAGCAGTACTTC.

The chain links TRBV18 to TRBJ1-4, with 10 nucleotides matching TRBD1. Germline V gives CDR1 KGHSH, CDR2 LQKENI. The CDR3 has 14 residues. After removal of 4 bases from V and 8 bases from J, the junction contained 4 bases not matched to a gene. The CDR3 reads CASSRQGAREKLFF. The CDR3 region has the DNA TGTGCCAGCTCACGACAGGGGGCGAGAGAAAAACTGTTTTTT.

The V gene is TRBV29-1, the J gene TRBJ2-1, with 9 bases lining up with TRBD2. Germline CDR1 SQVTM, CDR2 ANQGSEA. Losses at the gene ends were 3 bases for V and 9 bases for J; bases not matched to a gene: 3. The CDR3 sequence is 12 residues long. CDR3 DNA sequence: TGCAGCGTTGAGCGGGAGGGGGGTGAGCAGTTCTTC. Its translation is CSVEREGGEQFF.

This chain uses TRBV15 with TRBJ2-7, with TRBD2 matching 8 bases. The V gene end was trimmed by 6 bases and the J gene end by 6 bases; junction bases not matched to a gene: 10. The CDR3 spans 14 residues. Germline assignment: CDR1 LNHNV and CDR2 YYDKDF (reference sequence). For the CDR3, the DNA is TGTGCCACCAGGATGAGCGGGAGTAGTGCCGAGCAGTACTTC. Translating it yields CATRMSGSSAEQYF.

The chain employs TRBV5-1 and TRBJ2-4; tentatively, D is TRBD2 (6 bases). Trimming left V 0 bases short and J 5 bases short, with 6 bases between. Germline values: CDR1 SGHRS, CDR2 YFSETQ. The CDR3 totals 13 residues. The CDR3 loop reads CASSLGRENIQYF. The CDR3 coding sequence is TGCGCCAGCAGCTTGGGGAGGGAAAACATTCAGTACTTC.

J is TRBJ2-3 and V is TRBV21-1; the D call in the table, TRBD2, was not verified against the DNA. TRBV21-1 counts as a pseudogene. The CDR3 consists of 19 residues. The CDR3, as DNA: TGTGCCAGCAGCACCCGACTAGCGGGGGGATACCCGCAAAGCGATACGCAGTATTTT. Residues: CASSTRLAGGYPQSDTQYF.

The chain combines TRBV27 with TRBJ2-7; a weak D match, TRBD1 (6 bases). V was cut by 6 bases and J by 2 bases, with 17 bases left in between. Germline CDR1 reads MNHEY; CDR2 reads SMNVEV (reference sequence). This CDR3 has 15 residues. The CDR3 is CASSRLGTFTYEQYF. The CDR3 coding sequence is TGTGCCAGCAGCCGACTCGGGACATTTACCTACGAGCAGTACTTC.

The gene calls are TRBV6-5 and TRBJ1-1, with D possibly matching TRBD1 (5 bases). Trimming removed 6 bases from V and 8 bases from J, with 16 bases in between. The CDR3 covers 13 residues. In germline, CDR1 is MNHEY, CDR2 SVGAGI. The CDR3 DNA reads as TGTGCCAGCAGCTTAGTAGGGGAACGAGAAGCTTTCTTT. This codes for CASSLVGEREAFF.

The chain has TRBV6-4 and TRBJ1-6; a possible D gene is TRBD1 (6 bases). The germline V and J ends were trimmed by 4 bases and 7 bases, with 14 bases remaining between them. The length of the CDR3 is 15 residues. CDR1 is MRHNA and CDR2 is SNTAGT in the germline V gene. In nucleotides, the CDR3 is TGTGCCAGCAGTGGAATGACAGGTTTAAATTCACCCCTCCACTTT. It translates to CASSGMTGLNSPLHF.

The V and J genes are TRBV19 and TRBJ1-6, with 8 bases matching TRBD1. The CDR3 has 16 residues. The ends lost 4 bases at V and 10 bases at J; junction bases unmatched: 12. Germline CDR1 reads LNHDA; CDR2 reads SQIVND (reference sequence). The CDR3 DNA follows: TGTGCCAGTAGTACTCGTCGGACAGGGAACTCCTCACCCCTCCACTTT. Translating it yields CASSTRRTGNSSPLHF.

The chain combines TRBV9 with TRBJ2-7; D might be TRBD2 (6 bases). The CDR3 is 14 amino acids. Per germline, CDR1 SGDLS and CDR2 YYNGEE. Between the trimmed V and J ends, which lost 5 bases and 3 bases, there was a span of 15 bases. The CDR3 loop reads CASSEELGSYEQYF. The DNA for the CDR3 is TGTGCCAGCAGTGAGGAACTCGGGAGCTACGAGCAGTACTTC.

The chain joins TRBV28 to TRBJ2-1, with 8 bases that match TRBD2. Looked up from germline, CDR1 is MDHEN and CDR2 is SYDVKM. V lost 7 bases and J lost 7; bases outside the gene matches: 18. This CDR3 has 17 residues. The chain's CDR3 is CASTRPLRGAWLNEQFF. CDR3 coding DNA: TGTGCCAGCACCCGACCCTTGCGGGGGGCATGGTTGAATGAGCAGTTCTTC.

The CDR3 DNA sequence: TGTGCCAGCAGTTACGAGCGATGGTCACCCCTCCACTTT. Its translation: CASSYERWSPLHF. The chain is built from TRBV6-5 and TRBJ1-6; D unresolved. V was cut by 2 bases and J by 10 bases, with 9 bases left in between. Per the germline V gene, CDR1 is MNHEY and CDR2 is SVGAGI. The CDR3 spans 13 residues.

CDR3 coding DNA: TGTGCCAGCAGCGGATCGGGAGAGACCCAGTACTTC. Residues: CASSGSGETQYF. The chain is built from TRBV9 and TRBJ2-5; the D is unclear. Germline V CDR1 and CDR2: SGDLS, YYNGEE. This CDR3 has 12 residues. The V end was cut by 3 bases, the J end by 4 bases, with 7 bases between.

The chain is built from TRBV19 and TRBJ1-2; D is uncertain. V was cut by 8 bases and J by 4 bases, with 14 bases left in between. Germline V gives CDR1 LNHDA, CDR2 SQIVND (reference sequence). CDR3 size: 13 residues. The CDR3, as DNA: TGTGCCAGTGCCCGAGACACCATCTATGGCTACACCTTC. Protein: CASARDTIYGYTF.

The V call is TRBV4-1, the J call TRBJ2-5; tentative D call: TRBD2 (5 bases). V was clipped by 4 bases and J by 0 bases, with 9 bases between them. The CDR3 is 14 residues long. Per the germline V gene, CDR1 is MGHRA and CDR2 is YSYEKL. The CDR3 DNA reads as TGCGCCAGCAGCCGCTTCGGGGACCAAGAGACCCAGTACTTC. Its translation is CASSRFGDQETQYF.

This clone was observed a single time. This rearrangement joins TRBV11-2 to TRBJ2-2; a weak D match, TRBD1 (5 bases). V dropped 4 bases and J dropped 2 bases, with 8 bases sitting between them. The length of the CDR3 is 14 residues. Per the germline V gene, CDR1 is SGHAT and CDR2 is FQNNGV. The CDR3 bases are TGTGCCAGCAGCTCCAGGGATAACACCGGGGAGCTGTTTTTT. Protein product: CASSSRDNTGELFF.

The V and J genes are TRBV27 and TRBJ1-6, with D tentatively TRBD1 (5 bases). CDR1 and CDR2 from the germline V gene are MNHEY and SMNVEV (reference sequence). CDR3 length: 16 amino acids. Trimming pared 6 bases from V and 8 bases from J, leaving 20 bases between. For the CDR3, the DNA is TGTGCCAGCAGACCCAACCCCAGGGAAGAAGATTCACCCCTCCACTTT. Residues: CASRPNPREEDSPLHF.

This chain connects TRBV27 to TRBJ1-2; TRBD1 might be the D (6 bases). This CDR3 contains 14 residues. V was cut by 0 bases and J by 4 bases, with 9 bases left in between. CDR1 and CDR2 (germline): MNHEY, SMNVEV (reference sequence). Here the CDR3 DNA reads TGTGCCAGCAGTTTATCGGGGGCGACCTATGGCTACACCTTC. Residues: CASSLSGATYGYTF.

The chain uses TRBV2 and TRBJ2-3; perhaps TRBD2 as D (6 bases). The CDR3 spans 15 residues. Germline V CDR1 and CDR2: SNHLY, FYNNEI. The V gene lost 4 bases and the J gene lost 1 base, with 12 bases spanning the gap. The CDR3 sequence is CASSVSWGGTDTQYF. The CDR3 DNA follows: TGTGCCAGCAGTGTTTCCTGGGGGGGCACAGATACGCAGTATTTT.

The chain recombines TRBV7-4 with TRBJ1-1; D is possibly TRBD1 (6 bases). The V gene's germline CDR1 is SGHVT and CDR2 SQSDAQ. This CDR3 has 15 residues. V was cut by 2 bases and J by 4 bases, with 14 bases left in between. Here the CDR3 reads CASSLKDRKGTEAFF. The DNA of the CDR3 is TGTGCCAGCAGCTTAAAGGACAGAAAGGGCACTGAAGCTTTCTTT.

Only one count was recorded for this clone. The rearrangement joins TRBV28 to TRBJ1-3, with D perhaps TRBD1 (6 bases). V lost 4 bases and J lost 0, with 16 bases in between. CDR1 is MDHEN and CDR2 is SYDVKM in the germline V gene. This CDR3 contains 17 residues. For the CDR3, the DNA is TGTGCCAGCAGTTCACTCAGACAGGTTTTCTCTGGAAACACCATATATTTT. This codes for CASSSLRQVFSGNTIYF.

This clone was detected only a few times. The V gene is TRBV7-3, the J gene TRBJ2-3; no clear D. Germline loops: CDR1 SGHTA, CDR2 FQGTGA. This CDR3 spans 16 amino acids. With 2 bases removed from V and 1 base from J, the gap between germline ends came to 13 bases. CDR3 protein: CASSLLGSPGTDTQYF. CDR3 nucleotides: TGTGCCAGCAGCTTACTAGGCAGCCCAGGCACAGATACGCAGTATTTT.

The table lists this clone with a count of one. This chain connects TRBV28 to TRBJ2-7; tentative D call: TRBD1 (6 bases). The V end was cut by 7 bases, the J end by 9 bases, with 10 bases between. Germline-derived CDR1 and CDR2 are MDHEN and SYDVKM. The CDR3 has 10 residues. CDR3 sequence (DNA): TGTGCCAGCATCCAGGGGATGCAGTACTTC. Its translation: CASIQGMQYF.

V usage is TRBV5-1 and J usage is TRBJ2-3, with TRBD2 as a possible D gene (7 bases). CDR1 and CDR2 from the germline V gene are SGHRS and YFSETQ. This CDR3 has 15 residues. V was pared by 4 bases and J by 0 bases, with 12 bases between. CDR3 region: CASSRRGGSTDTQYF. Written as DNA, the CDR3 is TGCGCCAGCAGCCGGAGGGGGGGCAGCACAGATACGCAGTATTTT.

The V gene is TRBV19, the J gene TRBJ1-4; perhaps TRBD1 as D (6 bases). In germline, CDR1 is LNHDA, CDR2 SQIVND (reference sequence). Trimming shortened V by 7 bases and J by 8 bases, and 14 bases separated the two germline ends. The CDR3 is 13 residues long. CDR3 DNA: TGTGCCAGTAACCGGGACATTCAAGAAAAACTGTTTTTT. As protein: CASNRDIQEKLFF.

The chain employs TRBV4-2 and TRBJ2-7; no clear D. V was trimmed by 4 bases and J by 2 bases, leaving 9 bases between them. This CDR3 has 13 residues. Germline CDR1 LGHNA, CDR2 YNFKEQ. The CDR3 sequence: CASSLPPAYEQYF. In DNA form, the CDR3 reads TGTGCCAGCAGCCTCCCCCCGGCCTACGAGCAGTACTTC.

The chain recombines TRBV5-1 with TRBJ1-1; D is undetermined. Germline V gene sequence: CDR1 SGHRS, CDR2 YFSETQ. Trimming pared 6 bases from V and 5 bases from J, leaving 17 bases between. This CDR3 region has 14 residues. Here the CDR3 DNA reads TGCGCCAGCACTCCGGGTACCGGAAGGACTGAAGCTTTCTTT. It codes for CASTPGTGRTEAFF. The complete variable domain, with remaining parts taken from reference TRBV5-1 and TRBJ1-1, reads KAGVTQTPRYLIKTRGQQVTLSCSPISGHRSVSWYQQTPGQGLQFLFEYFSETQRNKGNFPGRFSGRQFSNSRSEMNVSTLELGDSALYLCASTPGTGRTEAFFGQGTRLTVV.

Regarding this clone: At one end, the junction sequence differs from germline, possibly due to a read error. This CDR3 is also generated by other DNA sequences in the sample. The genes are TRBV6-5 and TRBJ2-5; D not certain. This CDR3 comprises 13 residues. Germline V gene sequence: CDR1 MNHEY, CDR2 SVGAGI. The CDR3 DNA is TGCGCCAGCAGTTCCCTCCCCGGGGAGACCCAGTACTTC. Encoded protein: CASSSLPGETQYF.